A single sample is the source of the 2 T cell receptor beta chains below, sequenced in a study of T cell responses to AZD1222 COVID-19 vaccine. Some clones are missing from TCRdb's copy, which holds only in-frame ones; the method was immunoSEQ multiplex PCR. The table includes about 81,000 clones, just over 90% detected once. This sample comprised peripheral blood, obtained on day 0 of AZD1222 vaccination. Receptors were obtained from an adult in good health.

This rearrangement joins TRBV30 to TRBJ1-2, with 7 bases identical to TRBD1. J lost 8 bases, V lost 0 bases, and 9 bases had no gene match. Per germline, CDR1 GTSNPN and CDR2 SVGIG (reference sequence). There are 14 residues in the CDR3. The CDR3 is CAWSVLWEGAGYTF. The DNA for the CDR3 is TGTGCCTGGAGTGTACTCTGGGAGGGGGCGGGCTACACCTTC.

CDR3: CASSSTSGSQETQYF. CDR3 in DNA: TGTGCCAGCAGCTCGACTAGCGGGAGCCAAGAGACCCAGTACTTC. This chain links TRBV11-3 with TRBJ2-5; 12 bases map to TRBD2. V dropped 4 bases and J dropped 1; count of bases not matched to a gene: 1. The CDR3 covers 15 residues. The V gene's germline CDR1 is SGHNT and CDR2 YENEEA.